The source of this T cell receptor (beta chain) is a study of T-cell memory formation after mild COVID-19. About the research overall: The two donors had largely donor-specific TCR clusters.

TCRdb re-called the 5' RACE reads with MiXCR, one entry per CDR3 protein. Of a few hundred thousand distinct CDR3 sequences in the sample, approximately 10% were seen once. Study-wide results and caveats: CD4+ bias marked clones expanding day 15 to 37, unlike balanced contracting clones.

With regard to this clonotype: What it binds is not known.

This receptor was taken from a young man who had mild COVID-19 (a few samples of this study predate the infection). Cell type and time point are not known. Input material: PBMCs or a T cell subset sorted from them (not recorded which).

CDR3 sequence: CASRTGTAIYNEQFF. DNA of the CDR3: TGTGCCAGTAGGACCGGGACAGCGATATACAATGAGCAGTTCTTC. This chain links TRBV19 with TRBJ2-1; 7 bases are shared with TRBD1. This CDR3 has 15 residues. The V and J ends lost 6 bases and 4 bases, in that order; junction bases with no gene match: 9. The germline V gene encodes CDR1 LNHDA and CDR2 SQIVND (reference sequence).